This T cell receptor (beta chain) was recorded in a study of blood T cells in healthy people across ages (dated by TCRdb to between 2014 and 2017). Background for the entire study: Template switching captured roughly one uniquely barcoded TCR beta cDNA molecule per two T cells in model experiments. To avoid experimental bias, donors of different ages were spread randomly across the sequencing lanes. The donors were split into four age groups: young (average roughly 15 years), middle-aged (about 40), aged (approximately 60) and long-lived (approximately 80). Age-related changes in TCR beta repertoire diversity were measured in the study by deep sequencing normalized with unique cDNA molecular identifiers. Using the same blood draw, the study looked at two additional independent replicas of 1 million unique cDNA reads for two donors, one aged 18 to 30 and the other aged 80 or older.

This clonotype has a count of ten or more. There is no known antigen for this receptor. Base qualities are not provided; no much larger clone lies one nucleotide away. The library relied on 5' RACE. The run used an Illumina HiSeq 2500. A second PCR of about 6 to 11 cycles was performed with a sample-barcoded 5' primer and a J-beta primer mix. A unique molecular identifier was introduced onto each TCR beta cDNA molecule by a template-switch 5' adaptor carrying 12 random nucleotides. Each sample yielded at least 2.5 million CDR3-containing paired-end reads. All of the RNA was converted into first-strand cDNA using the Mint cDNA synthesis kit, with a TRBC-specific oligonucleotide serving as the primer. Following uracil-DNA glycosylase treatment, a first 18-cycle PCR with universal primers M1SS and BC2_uni_R was performed on all cDNA. In the original analysis: For normalization, 1 million high-quality reads were randomly selected from each sample, with every read carrying a distinct molecular identifier. Instead of being binned into consensus sequences, reads with shared molecular identifiers were discarded. CDR3 identification, clonotype clustering and error correction used MiTCR with a Q25 quality threshold and the strictest error-elimination algorithm. Lower-bound total TCR beta diversity was estimated with a nonparametric unseen species model using Euler transformation. The public sequencing data were trimmed at Q25 with fastp and processed into clonotypes with MiXCR by TCRdb, which kept only in-frame beta chains. All rows with the same CDR3 protein become a single entry with the most common DNA and genes. The V and J calls shown here were made by TCRdb, not taken from the authors' results. The table for this sample lists 650,000 to 800,000 distinct CDR3 sequences; more than 45% of them were counted only once. About 14% of the sample is in the top ten clones.

Donors were 30 to 45 systemically healthy Caucasian individuals from Russia aged 6 to 90 years. Roughly 9.5 milliliters of peripheral blood were drawn from each donor into EDTA-treated Vacutainer tubes. Ficoll-Paque density-gradient centrifugation was used to isolate PBMCs, with at least 7 million per sample. Trizol reagent was used to extract total RNA from the PBMCs, yielding at least 6 micrograms per sample. For every donor, an aliquot of PBMCs went through flow cytometry to measure the percentages of naive CD45RAhigh/CD27high T cells. General conclusions and limits of the study: The long-lived group showed more naive CD4+ T cells, fewer expanded clones and increased TCR diversity than the aged group, suggesting age selection. Estimates of total diversity from one million sequenced T cells were regarded as lower bounds and underestimates. A strong correlation was found between observed TCR beta diversity and the percentage of naive T cells measured by flow cytometry. The CMV infection status of donors was not known, potentially confounding age-related changes in expanded clonotypes. Observed TCR beta diversity per million T cells fell roughly linearly with age, and a significant reduction was already apparent by age about 43. Bulk unsorted PBMC profiling prevented conclusive comparison of naive and antigen-experienced compartments.

As encoded in the germline V gene (reference sequence), CDR1 is LGHDT while CDR2 is YNNKEL. The CDR3 has 13 amino acids, counting the end cysteine and phenylalanine. CDR3 DNA is the only sequence kept; it has 39 bases, read in frame from the first base. V is shortened by 3 bases, J by 5 bases, and the region joining them spans 10 bases. Sequences were obtained from blood. The clonotype was recovered from a woman at least 80 years old in good health. The chain couples TRBV3-1 to TRBJ2-5, with an unclear D gene assignment. The DNA is as follows: TGTGCCAGCAGCCATAGATTTGACGAGACCCAGTACTTC. The resulting protein is CASSHRFDETQYF.